These 18 T cell receptor beta chains were all obtained from the same sample, sequenced in a study of neurological immune-mediated disorders. Via MiXCR, TCRdb re-called the 5' RACE reads, giving one row per CDR3 protein. The repertoire includes approximately 20,000 distinct CDR3 sequences, about a quarter of them detected once, and roughly a third sits in the top ten. The sequencing input was PBMCs. These receptors all stem from a man over 45 with HTLV-1-associated myelopathy (HAM/TSP).

The table lists this clonotype with a count of one. This chain joins TRBV7-2 and TRBJ2-7, with 7 positions matching TRBD2. The CDR3 contains 15 residues. Per the germline V gene, CDR1 is SGHTA and CDR2 is FQGNSA. V was clipped by 5 bases and J by 2 bases; unmatched bases: 9. This chain's CDR3 is CASSPGVGGTYEQYF. DNA of the CDR3: TGTGCCAGCAGCCCCGGGGTCGGGGGGACCTACGAGCAGTACTTC.

V gene TRBV20-1 combines with J gene TRBJ2-1, with 10 positions matching TRBD1. V lost 2 bases to trimming and J lost 3 bases; unmatched junction nucleotides: 7. Germline-derived CDR1 and CDR2 are DFQATT and SNEGSKA (reference sequence). CDR3 length: 16 amino acids. The CDR3 here is CSARPRTGGFYNEQFF. The CDR3 DNA follows: TGCAGTGCTAGACCTCGGACAGGGGGTTTCTACAATGAGCAGTTCTTC.

This clonotype has a count of ten or more. The genes are TRBV18 and TRBJ1-1; D is perhaps TRBD1 (5 bases). V lost 3 bases to trimming and J lost 4 bases, with 12 bases between them. The germline V gene has CDR1 KGHSH and CDR2 LQKENI. This CDR3 is 14 amino acids long. The CDR3 protein is CASSPRRGVTEAFF. CDR3 coding DNA: TGTGCCAGCTCACCCCGTCGGGGGGTCACTGAAGCTTTCTTT. Full variable domain (remainder filled in from reference TRBV18 and TRBJ1-1): NAGVMQNPRHLVRRRGQEARLRCSPMKGHSHVYWYRQLPEEGLKFMVYLQKENIIDESGMPKERFSAEFPKEGPSILRIQQVVRGDSAAYFCASSPRRGVTEAFFGQGTRLTVV.

The J gene is TRBJ2-3, the V gene TRBV20-1, with 11 bases lining up with TRBD2. CDR3 length: 17 amino acids. In germline, CDR1 is DFQATT, CDR2 SNEGSKA (reference sequence). The trim removed 3 bases at V and 5 bases at J, leaving 13 bases unmatched. The CDR3 protein is CSASSSGVAGGQDTQYF. For the CDR3, the DNA is TGCAGTGCTAGTAGTTCCGGGGTAGCGGGGGGGCAAGATACGCAGTATTTT.

This clonotype was picked up a small number of times. V is TRBV7-2 and J is TRBJ1-2; tentatively, D is TRBD1 (6 bases). V was cut by 5 bases and J by 2 bases, with 9 bases left in between. Germline V CDR1 and CDR2: SGHTA, FQGNSA. The CDR3 is 13 amino acids. DNA of the CDR3: TGTGCCAGCAGCCGGGGGCCCAACTATGGCTACACCTTC. Translating it yields CASSRGPNYGYTF.

The chain has TRBV7-2 and TRBJ2-1; 8 nucleotides agree with TRBD1. Germline lookup yields CDR1 SGHTA and CDR2 FQGNSA. V lost 5 bases to trimming and J lost 4 bases; unmatched junction nucleotides: 10. The CDR3 has 16 amino acids. The DNA for the CDR3 is TGTGCCAGCAGCCTAACATCGGGGACAGGTTACAATGAGCAGTTCTTC. It is translated as CASSLTSGTGYNEQFF. Filled out from reference TRBV7-2 and TRBJ2-1, the complete variable domain reads GAGVSQSPSNKVTEKGKDVELRCDPISGHTALYWYRQSLGQGLEFLIYFQGNSAPDKSGLPSDRFSAERTGGSVSTLTIQRTQQEDSAVYLCASSLTSGTGYNEQFFGPGTRLTVL.

This clonotype showed up just once. It is likely a read error, because the conserved phenylalanine at the end of the CDR3 is missing. J is TRBJ2-7 and V is TRBV10-3; D not certain. The germline CDR1 and CDR2 sequences are ENHRY and SYGVKD. The CDR3 loop spans 14 amino acids. Trimming pared 2 bases from V and 0 bases from J, leaving 8 bases between. CDR3 DNA sequence: TGTGCCATCAGTGAGCCGAGGCACTCCTACGAGCAGTACTTA. Amino acids: CAISEPRHSYEQYL.

The chain joins TRBV24-1 to TRBJ1-5, with 8 bases matching TRBD1. Trimming cost V 5 bases and J 7 bases; bases outside gene matches: 3. CDR1 is KGHDR and CDR2 is SFDVKD in the germline V gene. There are 13 residues in the CDR3. The CDR3 region has the DNA TGTGCCACCAGTGGACAGGGGAGCCAGCCCCAGCATTTT. Translating it yields CATSGQGSQPQHF.

The sample holds many counts of this clonotype. The chain has TRBV20-1 and TRBJ2-3, with D perhaps TRBD1 or TRBD2 (6 bases each). Germline values: CDR1 DFQATT, CDR2 SNEGSKA (reference sequence). Trimming shortened V by 0 bases and J by 2 bases, and 12 bases separated the two germline ends. The CDR3 covers 15 residues. The CDR3 region has the DNA TGCAGTGCTAGAGATCCGGGGGCCCACACAGATACGCAGTATTTT. Protein product: CSARDPGAHTDTQYF.

The rearrangement uses TRBV11-2 and TRBJ2-6; D unclear. The CDR3 runs 15 residues. Trimming cost V 0 bases and J 2 bases, with 5 bases left between them. The germline gives CDR1 SGHAT, CDR2 FQNNGV. CDR3 amino acids: CASSLDGAGANVLTF. The DNA for the CDR3 is TGTGCCAGCAGCTTAGATGGGGCTGGGGCCAACGTCCTGACTTTC.

Judged by abundance, this clonotype is medium-sized. The rearrangement uses TRBV15 and TRBJ2-7; D assignment may be TRBD1 or TRBD2 (5 bases each). Per the germline V gene, CDR1 is LNHNV and CDR2 is YYDKDF (reference sequence). V lost 1 base and J 10 bases, leaving 14 bases between the germline ends. This CDR3 has 13 amino acids. The CDR3 DNA sequence: TGTGCCACCAGCAGAGTACTAGGGGATCCACAGTACTTC. Residues: CATSRVLGDPQYF.

This clonotype showed up just once. The chain couples TRBV29-1 to TRBJ2-5; the D is unclear. V lost 3 bases and J 1 base, leaving 12 bases between the germline ends. This CDR3 is 14 amino acids long. The V gene's germline CDR1 is SQVTM and CDR2 ANQGSEA. Here the CDR3 DNA reads TGCAGCGTTGAGGCACCACCGGGCCAAGAGACCCAGTACTTC. Its translation: CSVEAPPGQETQYF.

This clonotype has a single count. The chain has TRBV20-1 and TRBJ1-1, with 7 bases fitting TRBD1. Germline CDR1 DFQATT, CDR2 SNEGSKA (reference sequence). The CDR3 is 17 amino acids. With V trimmed by 2 bases and J by 5 bases, 17 bases remained unmatched. CDR3 sequence: CSARHPGGGGGRTEAFF. In nucleotides, the CDR3 is TGCAGTGCTAGACACCCTGGTGGGGGAGGGGGCAGGACTGAAGCTTTCTTT.

The table lists this clonotype with a few counts. CDR3 sequence reads: CSARQASTDTQYF. The CDR3 DNA reads TGCAGTGCTCGGCAGGCTAGCACAGATACGCAGTATTTT. The chain joins TRBV20-1 to TRBJ2-3, with D unresolved. The CDR3 is made up of 13 amino acids. V dropped 5 bases and J dropped 0 bases, with 9 bases sitting between them. Germline values: CDR1 DFQATT, CDR2 SNEGSKA (reference sequence).

There are a few counts of this clonotype. This chain joins TRBV5-1 and TRBJ2-3, with D possibly TRBD2 on 6 matching bases. The CDR3 loop spans 16 amino acids. Per germline, CDR1 SGHRS and CDR2 YFSETQ. The germline V and J ends were trimmed by 2 bases and 0 bases, with 13 bases remaining between them. In DNA, the CDR3 is TGCGCCAGCAGCTTCTTCGGGGGTTCTAGCACAGATACGCAGTATTTT. Protein product: CASSFFGGSSTDTQYF.

The V and J genes are TRBV30 and TRBJ1-1; D is unresolved. Germline lookup yields CDR1 GTSNPN and CDR2 SVGIG (reference sequence). The CDR3 loop spans 12 amino acids. Trimming cost V 3 bases and J 0 bases, with 5 bases left between them. Here the CDR3 DNA reads TGTGCCTGGAGACCAGTGAACACTGAAGCTTTCTTT. It specifies CAWRPVNTEAFF. The full variable domain, its missing parts supplied by reference TRBV30 and TRBJ1-1, is SQTIHQWPATLVQPVGSPLSLECTVEGTSNPNLYWYRQAAGRGLQLLFYSVGIGQISSEVPQNLSASRPQDRQFILSSKKLLLSDSGFYLCAWRPVNTEAFFGQGTRLTVV.

V is TRBV19 and J is TRBJ1-2; the D is unclear. Trimming took 4 bases from V and 0 from J, leaving 3 bases between them. From germline, CDR1 is LNHDA and CDR2 SQIVND (reference sequence). This CDR3 spans 12 amino acids. Here the CDR3 DNA reads TGTGCCAGTAGTAGGACTAACTATGGCTACACCTTC. Protein: CASSRTNYGYTF.

This rearrangement joins TRBV20-1 to TRBJ2-5; no definite D call. The V end was cut by 3 bases, the J end by 0 bases, with 14 bases between. In germline, CDR1 is DFQATT, CDR2 SNEGSKA (reference sequence). The CDR3 totals 15 residues. CDR3 residues: CSASVFGRDQETQYF. CDR3 bases: TGCAGTGCTAGTGTATTCGGGCGAGACCAAGAGACCCAGTACTTC.